The 7 T cell receptor beta chains reported below all come from one sample, sequenced in a study of early T cells in non-severe SARS-CoV-2 infection. TCRdb used MiXCR to reprocess the 5' RACE reads, holding one entry per CDR3 protein. Here the sample spans approximately 81,000 distinct CDR3 sequences, roughly 6% being singletons. The sample comprised whole blood. These receptors were taken from an adult who was a healthcare worker with PCR-confirmed SARS-CoV-2 infection or an uninfected control (not recorded which).

This clonotype was counted at least ten times. The CDR3 reads CASSQGLTGEIHSPLHF. CDR3 nucleotide sequence: TGTGCCAGCAGCCAAGGTTTGACAGGGGAGATTCATTCACCCCTCCACTTT. The V gene is TRBV3-1, the J gene TRBJ1-6; 8 positions agree with TRBD1. Trimming at V came to 1 base and at J to 8 bases, leaving 10 bases not matched to a gene. The length of the CDR3 is 17 residues. The germline CDR1 and CDR2 sequences are LGHDT and YNNKEL (reference sequence).

The rearrangement links TRBV7-6 to TRBJ2-3; unclear D gene. There are 17 residues in the CDR3. The V end lost 2 bases, the J end lost 0 bases, and 15 bases lay between the germline ends. CDR1 is SGHVS and CDR2 is FNYEAQ in the germline V gene. CDR3 region: CASSLIPRSASTDTQYF. For the CDR3, the DNA is TGTGCCAGCAGCTTAATACCCAGATCGGCTAGCACAGATACGCAGTATTTT.

Only a few counts were recorded for this clonotype. The rearrangement uses TRBV6-5 and TRBJ1-4; maybe TRBD1 (6 bases). The CDR3 runs 15 residues. CDR1 and CDR2 (germline): MNHEY, SVGAGI. The V end lost 6 bases, the J end lost 7 bases, and 18 bases lay between the germline ends. DNA of the CDR3: TGTGCCAGCAGGCCTCAGGGCGGGGGCTCTGAAAAACTGTTTTTT. It encodes CASRPQGGGSEKLFF.

This clonotype has a count of ten or more. V gene TRBV7-9 combines with J gene TRBJ1-5, with TRBD1 as a possible D gene (6 bases). CDR1 is SEHNR, CDR2 FQNEAQ, per germline (reference sequence). The CDR3 length is 15 residues. The V end was cut by 1 base, the J end by 12 bases, with 19 bases between. The CDR3 loop is CASSLGQGPKIRQHF. CDR3 nucleotides: TGTGCCAGCAGCTTAGGTCAGGGGCCCAAAATCCGCCAGCATTTT.

The chain is built from TRBV4-2 and TRBJ2-7, with 9 bases matching TRBD1. CDR3 length: 14 residues. Germline CDR1 LGHNA, CDR2 YNFKEQ. With 4 bases clipped from V and 0 bases from J, the junction kept 1 base outside the gene matches. The CDR3 DNA reads TGTGCCAGCAGCCGGACAGGGGACTCCTACGAGCAGTACTTC. Translating gives CASSRTGDSYEQYF.

This clonotype was counted at least ten times. The J gene is TRBJ2-1, the V gene TRBV7-9; D is possibly TRBD1 (5 bases). Germline CDR1 reads SEHNR; CDR2 reads FQNEAQ (reference sequence). The CDR3 sequence is 16 residues long. With 7 bases removed from V and 9 bases from J, the gap between germline ends came to 25 bases. The CDR3 sequence is CASTLGPWGHHGEQFF. The CDR3 DNA reads TGTGCCAGCACCCTAGGCCCCTGGGGCCACCACGGTGAGCAGTTCTTC. The whole variable domain, remainder taken from reference TRBV7-9 and TRBJ2-1, is DTGVSQNPRHKITKRGQNVTFRCDPISEHNRLYWYRQTLGQGPEFLTYFQNEAQLEKSRLLSDRFSAERPKGSFSTLEIQRTEQGDSAMYLCASTLGPWGHHGEQFFGPGTRLTVL.

Ten or more counts support this clonotype. This sequence joins TRBV29-1 and TRBJ1-2; D is ambiguous. Between the trimmed V and J ends, which lost 0 bases and 4 bases, there was a span of 18 bases. Germline V gene sequence: CDR1 SQVTM, CDR2 ANQGSEA. The CDR3 spans 16 residues. The CDR3 loop reads CSVEDPAPGGIYGYTF. DNA of the CDR3: TGCAGCGTTGAAGATCCTGCCCCTGGAGGGATCTATGGCTACACCTTC.